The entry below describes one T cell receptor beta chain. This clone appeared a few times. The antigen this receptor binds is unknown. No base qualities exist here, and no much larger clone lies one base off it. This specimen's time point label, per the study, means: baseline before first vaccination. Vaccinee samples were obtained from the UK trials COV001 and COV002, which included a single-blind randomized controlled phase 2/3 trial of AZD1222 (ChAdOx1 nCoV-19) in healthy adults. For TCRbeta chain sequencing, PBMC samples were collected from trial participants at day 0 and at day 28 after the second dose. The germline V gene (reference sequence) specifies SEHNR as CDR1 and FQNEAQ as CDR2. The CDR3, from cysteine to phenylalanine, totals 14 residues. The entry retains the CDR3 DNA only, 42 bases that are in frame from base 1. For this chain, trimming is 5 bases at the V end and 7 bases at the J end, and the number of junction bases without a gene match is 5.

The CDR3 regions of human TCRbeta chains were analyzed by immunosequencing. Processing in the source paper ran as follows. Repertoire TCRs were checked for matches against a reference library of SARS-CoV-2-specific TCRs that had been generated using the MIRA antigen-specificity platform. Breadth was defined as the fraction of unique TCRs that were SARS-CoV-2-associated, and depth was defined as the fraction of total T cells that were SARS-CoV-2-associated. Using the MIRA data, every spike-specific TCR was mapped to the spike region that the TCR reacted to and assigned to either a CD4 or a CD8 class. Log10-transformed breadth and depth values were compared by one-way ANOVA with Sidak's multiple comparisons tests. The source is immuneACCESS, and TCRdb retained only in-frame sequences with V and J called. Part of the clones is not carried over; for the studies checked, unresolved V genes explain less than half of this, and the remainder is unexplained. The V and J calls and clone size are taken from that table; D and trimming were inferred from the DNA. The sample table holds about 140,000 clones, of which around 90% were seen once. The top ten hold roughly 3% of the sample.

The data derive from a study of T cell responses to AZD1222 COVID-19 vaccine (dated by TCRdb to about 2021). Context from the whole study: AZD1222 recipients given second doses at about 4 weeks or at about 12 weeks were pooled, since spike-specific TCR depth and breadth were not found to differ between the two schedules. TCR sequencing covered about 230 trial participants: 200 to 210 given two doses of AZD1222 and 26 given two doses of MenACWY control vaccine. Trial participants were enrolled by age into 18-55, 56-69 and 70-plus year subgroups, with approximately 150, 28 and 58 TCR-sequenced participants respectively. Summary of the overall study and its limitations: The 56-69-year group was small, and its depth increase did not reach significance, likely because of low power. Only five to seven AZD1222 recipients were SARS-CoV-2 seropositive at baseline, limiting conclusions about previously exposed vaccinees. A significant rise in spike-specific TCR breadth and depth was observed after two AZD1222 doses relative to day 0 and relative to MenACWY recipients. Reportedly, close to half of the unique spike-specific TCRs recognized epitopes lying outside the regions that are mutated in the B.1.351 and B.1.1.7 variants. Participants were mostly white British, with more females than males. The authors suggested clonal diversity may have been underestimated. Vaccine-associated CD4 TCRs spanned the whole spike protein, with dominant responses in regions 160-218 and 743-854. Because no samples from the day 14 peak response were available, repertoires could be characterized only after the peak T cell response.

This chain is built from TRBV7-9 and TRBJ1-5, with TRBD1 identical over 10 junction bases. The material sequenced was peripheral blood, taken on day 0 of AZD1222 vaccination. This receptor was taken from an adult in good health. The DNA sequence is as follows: TGTGCCAGCAGCCCGGACAGGGGGGGGCAGCCCCAGCATTTT. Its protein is CASSPDRGGQPQHF.